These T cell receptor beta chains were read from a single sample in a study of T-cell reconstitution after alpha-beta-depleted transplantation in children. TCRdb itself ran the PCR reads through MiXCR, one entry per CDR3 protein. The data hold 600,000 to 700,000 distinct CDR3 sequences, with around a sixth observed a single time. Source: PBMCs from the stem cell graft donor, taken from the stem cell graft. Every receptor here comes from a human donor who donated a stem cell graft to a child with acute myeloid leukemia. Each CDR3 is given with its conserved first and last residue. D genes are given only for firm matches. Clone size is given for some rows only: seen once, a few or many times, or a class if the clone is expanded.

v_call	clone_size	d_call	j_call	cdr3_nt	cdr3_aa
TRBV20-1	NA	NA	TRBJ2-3	TGCAGTGCTTACCCTCAGCGAGGCGCAGATACGCAGTATTTT	CSAYPQRGADTQYF
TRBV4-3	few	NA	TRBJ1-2	TGCGCCAGCAGCCAAGAGGGTGGGGGAAACTACTATGGCTACACCTTC	CASSQEGGGNYYGYTF
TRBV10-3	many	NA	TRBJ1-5	TGTGCCATCAGTGAGTCGGGACACCGTAATCAGCCCCAGCATTTT	CAISESGHRNQPQHF
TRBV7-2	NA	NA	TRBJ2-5	TGTGCCAGCAGCTTAGCGGGGCCTATCCAAGAGACCCAGTACTTC	CASSLAGPIQETQYF
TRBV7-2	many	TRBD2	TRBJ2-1	TGTGCCAGCAGCCCGGGACTAGCGGGGGGAGAGCAGTTCTTC	CASSPGLAGGEQFF
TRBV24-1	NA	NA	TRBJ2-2	TGTGCCACCAGTGATGATGGAGGGAACACCGGGGAGCTGTTTTTT	CATSDDGGNTGELFF
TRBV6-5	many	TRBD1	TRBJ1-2	TGTGCCAGCAGCCGGACAGGGGAGTATGGCTACACCTTC	CASSRTGEYGYTF
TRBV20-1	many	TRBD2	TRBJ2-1	TGCAGTGCTAGAGTTCAGGCCGGCGGACTAGCATACAATGAGCAGTTCTTC	CSARVQAGGLAYNEQFF
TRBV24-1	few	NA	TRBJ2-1	TGTGCCACCAGTGTACAAGACAATGAGCAGTTCTTC	CATSVQDNEQFF
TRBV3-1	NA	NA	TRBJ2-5	TGTGCCAGCAGCCAACAAGGCCAAGAGACCCAGTACTTC	CASSQQGQETQYF
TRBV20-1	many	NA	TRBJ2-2	TGCAGTGTCCCCGGGACTTCGAACACCGGGGAGCTGTTTTTT	CSVPGTSNTGELFF
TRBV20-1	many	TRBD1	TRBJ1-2	TGCAGTGCTCCCCGGGACAGCCTATATGGCTACACCTTC	CSAPRDSLYGYTF
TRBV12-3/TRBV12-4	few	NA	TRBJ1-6	TGTGCCAGCAGTTTTAATAAGGGTACCCTCCACTTT	CASSFNKGTLHF
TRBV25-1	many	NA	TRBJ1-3	TGTGCCAGCAGTGTAAGAGGAAACACCATATATTTT	CASSVRGNTIYF
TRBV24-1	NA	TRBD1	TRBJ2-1	TGTGCCACCAGTGATTTCGGGACAGGGTCACTAAATGAGCAGTTCTTC	CATSDFGTGSLNEQFF
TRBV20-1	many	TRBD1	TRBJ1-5	TGCAGTGCACAAGAAGGGGGCGCAGGCCAGCCCCAGCATTTT	CSAQEGGAGQPQHF
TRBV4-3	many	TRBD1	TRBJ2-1	TGCGCCAGCAGCCAAGGGACAGGGGGCTGGAATGAGCAGTTCTTC	CASSQGTGGWNEQFF
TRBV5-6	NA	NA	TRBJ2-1	TGTGCCAGCAGCTTAGGGGGGGCCCCTTACAATGAGCAGTTCTTC	CASSLGGAPYNEQFF
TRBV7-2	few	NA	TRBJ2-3	TGTGCCAGCAGCGTCGGGACAAACGACCTCACAGATACGCAGTATTTT	CASSVGTNDLTDTQYF
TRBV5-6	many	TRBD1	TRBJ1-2	TGTGCCAGCAGCTTGGCCCTAACGACAGGGCTACATGGCTACACCTTC	CASSLALTTGLHGYTF
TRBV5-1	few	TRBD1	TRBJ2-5	TGCGCCAGCAGCTTAGGACAGGGTCGGTCGGAGACCCAGTACTTC	CASSLGQGRSETQYF
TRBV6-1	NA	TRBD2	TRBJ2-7	TGTGCCATCTCCCTTAGCGGGTACTCCTACGAGCAGTACTTC	CAISLSGYSYEQYF
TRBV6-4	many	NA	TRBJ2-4	NA	CASSTSGEGNIQYF
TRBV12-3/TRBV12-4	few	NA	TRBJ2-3	TGTGCCACTTCCGGGACCAGGGTCGCAGATACGCAGTATTTT	CATSGTRVADTQYF
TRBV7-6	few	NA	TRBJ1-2	TGTGCCAGCAGCTTAATAATCTCGGAAGGGCCCTCCCTCTATGGCTACACCTTC	CASSLIISEGPSLYGYTF
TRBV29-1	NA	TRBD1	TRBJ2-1	TGCAGCGTTGAGCCCCGACCGGGACAGGGTAGGAATGAGCAGTTCTTC	CSVEPRPGQGRNEQFF
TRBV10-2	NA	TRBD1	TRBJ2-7	TGCGCCAGCAGTGACAGGGGGTCTGGCTACGAGCAGTACTTC	CASSDRGSGYEQYF
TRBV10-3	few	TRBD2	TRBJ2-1	TGTGCCATCAACAGGGCGGGGGGGCGCAATGAGCAGTTCTTC	CAINRAGGRNEQFF
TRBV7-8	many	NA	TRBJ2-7	TGTGCCAGCAGCTTCAGGGCGACGAGGCCCTACGAGCAGTACTTC	CASSFRATRPYEQYF
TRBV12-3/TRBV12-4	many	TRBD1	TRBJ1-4	TGTGCCAGCAGCTTCACAGGGGGCGATGAAAAACTGTTTTTT	CASSFTGGDEKLFF
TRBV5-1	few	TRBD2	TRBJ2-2	TGCGCCAGCACCCAGCGGGGGGACCTTGGGAACACCGGGGAGCTGTTTTTT	CASTQRGDLGNTGELFF
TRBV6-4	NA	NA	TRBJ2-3	TGTGCCAGCAGTGAAGGCGGGTCCCCCACAGATACGCAGTATTTT	CASSEGGSPTDTQYF
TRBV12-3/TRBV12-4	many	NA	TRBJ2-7	TGTGCCAGCAGTCCAAATTACGAGCAGTACTTC	CASSPNYEQYF
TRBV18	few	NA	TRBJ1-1	TGTGCGGTGAGCATGAACACTGAAGCTTTCTTT	CAVSMNTEAFF
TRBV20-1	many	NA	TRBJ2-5	TGCAGTGCTAGAGAGACCGCGGGAGAGACCCAGTACTTC	CSARETAGETQYF
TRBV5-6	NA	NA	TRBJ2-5	TGTGCCAGCAGTTATGTGTGGGGTCTGGAGACCCAGTACTTC	CASSYVWGLETQYF
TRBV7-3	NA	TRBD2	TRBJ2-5	TGTGCCAGCAGCTTTCTTAGCGGGGCCCAAGAGACCCAGTACTTC	CASSFLSGAQETQYF
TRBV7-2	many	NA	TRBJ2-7	TGTGCCAGCAGCTTAGAGGGAGACCCCATAAAGGAGCAGTACTTC	CASSLEGDPIKEQYF
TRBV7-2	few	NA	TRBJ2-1	TGTGCCAGCAGCCCACCCAATGGGCACAATGAGCAGTTCTTC	CASSPPNGHNEQFF
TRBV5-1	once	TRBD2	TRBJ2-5	TGCGCCAGCAGGAGACTAGCGGGGCGACAAGAGACCCAGTACTTC	CASRRLAGRQETQYF
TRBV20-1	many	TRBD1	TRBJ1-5	TGCAGTGCTAGAGCTCCGGGACAGAACAATCAGCCCCAGCATTTT	CSARAPGQNNQPQHF
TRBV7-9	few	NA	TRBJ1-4	TGTGCCAGCTCCGCCGGCGGCGGGAATGAAAAACTGTTTTTT	CASSAGGGNEKLFF
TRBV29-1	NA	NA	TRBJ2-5	TGCAGCGGGTCTAGCGCCAATCTCAAACAAGAGACCCAGTACTTC	CSGSSANLKQETQYF
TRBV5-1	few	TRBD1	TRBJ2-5	TGCGCCAGCAGCTTGATGGGACAGGGTGGAGAGACCCAGTACTTC	CASSLMGQGGETQYF
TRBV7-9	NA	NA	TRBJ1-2	TGTGCCAGCAGCTTAGACGGCATGTATGGCTACACCTTC	CASSLDGMYGYTF
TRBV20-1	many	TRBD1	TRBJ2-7	TGCAGTGCTAGAGGTGACAGGGATTCCTACGAGCAGTACTTC	CSARGDRDSYEQYF
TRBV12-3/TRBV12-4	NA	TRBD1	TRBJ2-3	TGTGCCAGTAGCAGGGACAGGGGTCTTTCTAGCACAGATACGCAGTATTTT	CASSRDRGLSSTDTQYF
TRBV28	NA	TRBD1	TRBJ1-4	TGTGCCAGCAGACTTAGGAGAGGGGGCAAGGGGGAAAAACTGTTTTTT	CASRLRRGGKGEKLFF
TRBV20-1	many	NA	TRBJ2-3	TGCAGTGCTAGATTCCTGGCCCCCCCCACAGATACGCAGTATTTT	CSARFLAPPTDTQYF
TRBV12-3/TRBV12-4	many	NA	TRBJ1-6	TGTGCCAGCAGTGACATGCTTCGCTCACCCCTCCACTTT	CASSDMLRSPLHF
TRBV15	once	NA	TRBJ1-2	TGTGCCACCAGCAAGACCCCGACAGCTTATGGCTACACCTTC	CATSKTPTAYGYTF
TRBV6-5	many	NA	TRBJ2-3	TGTGCCAGCAGAGCCGCAGATACGCAGTATTTT	CASRAADTQYF
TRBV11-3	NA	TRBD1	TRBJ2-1	TGTGCCAGCAGCTTCGTAGACCGAACAGGGGTCACTCGCAATGAGCAGTTCTTC	CASSFVDRTGVTRNEQFF
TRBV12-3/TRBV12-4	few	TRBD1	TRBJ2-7	TGTGCCAGCAGTTCCCTCACCCGTGGGGCAGGGGGATACGAGCAGTACTTC	CASSSLTRGAGGYEQYF